This TCR beta chain comes out of a study of T cell changes during pregnancy in multiple sclerosis. CDR1 is MNHNS and CDR2 is SASEGT in the germline V gene. This CDR3 is built from 16 residues. V was shortened by 1 base and J by 2 bases, with 12 bases between the two germline ends. Libraries were prepared by immunoSEQ multiplex PCR; TCRdb keeps only in-frame clonotypes and omits some of them. In the table there are 50,000 to 65,000 clones, approximately 93% of which are singletons. The material was CD8+ T cells from peripheral blood mononuclear cells, obtained in the second trimester of pregnancy. The receptor was isolated from a female donor with multiple sclerosis, enrolled in a pregnancy study. The gene calls are TRBV6-1 and TRBJ2-1; D remains unclear. The DNA of the CDR3 is TGTGCCAGCAGTGAAGAAGTGAGGCCCCCCTACAATGAGCAGTTCTTC. Translating gives CASSEEVRPPYNEQFF.